The clone carrying this TCR beta chain showed up many times. The data originate from a study of T cells after yellow fever vaccination. V was pared by 4 bases and J by 5 bases, with 17 bases between. CDR1 is LGHDT and CDR2 is YNNKEL in the germline V gene (reference sequence). The CDR3 spans 15 residues. TCRdb processed the 5' RACE reads anew with MiXCR; each CDR3 protein has one entry. The data contain a few hundred thousand distinct CDR3 sequences, roughly 8.4% of them singletons. The chain recombines TRBV3-1 with TRBJ1-2, with a possible D match to TRBD1 (6 bases). This receptor was identified in a man between 18 and 35 years old who received the YFV17D yellow fever vaccine. The sequencing here drew on PBMCs, taken about 49 days after the first yellow fever vaccination. CDR3 nucleotides: TGTGCCAGCAGCCCATCCCTAGGGGGGGCATATGGCTACACCTTC. This sequence encodes CASSPSLGGAYGYTF.